This passage covers 18 T cell receptor beta chains from one sample sequenced in a study of T cell responses to AZD1222 COVID-19 vaccine. The protocol was immunoSEQ multiplex PCR, while the TCRdb copy is restricted to in-frame clones and leaves out a portion. There are 75,000 to 85,000 clones in the sample; roughly nine tenths occur only once, and 24% lies in the top ten. The input for sequencing was peripheral blood, taken on day 0 of AZD1222 vaccination. Receptors originate from an adult in good health.

The chain carries TRBV11-3 and TRBJ2-7, with D perhaps TRBD2 (5 bases). This CDR3 spans 15 amino acids. V was clipped by 1 base and J by 2 bases, with 12 bases between them. The V gene's germline CDR1 is SGHNT and CDR2 YENEEA. CDR3 coding DNA: TGTGCCAGCAGCTTAGGAGGGTTCGGAACCTACGAGCAGTACTTC. This codes for CASSLGGFGTYEQYF.

The rearrangement joins TRBV3-1 (or the pseudogene TRBV3-2) to TRBJ2-2, with D possibly being TRBD1 (6 bases). This CDR3 is 15 amino acids long. V lost 7 bases and J lost 2, with 14 bases in between. Germline values: CDR1 LGHDT, CDR2 YNNKEL (reference sequence). The DNA for the CDR3 is TGTGCCAGCACCCTCGGACAGTTCAACACCGGGGAGCTGTTTTTT. Its translation is CASTLGQFNTGELFF.

V gene TRBV5-6 combines with J gene TRBJ1-6; no firm D call. The CDR3 is 14 amino acids. CDR1 SGHDT and CDR2 YYEEEE come from the germline V gene. V shed 1 base and J shed 7 bases, with 9 bases lying between them. CDR3 nucleotide sequence: TGTGCCAGCAGCTTGAGAGGGTTCAATTCACCCCTCCACTTT. It encodes CASSLRGFNSPLHF.

The J gene is TRBJ2-1, the V gene TRBV10-2; D not resolved. V shed 3 bases and J shed 7 bases, with 10 bases lying between them. The CDR3 has 13 residues. Germline V gene lookup returns CDR1 WSHSY and CDR2 SAAADI. CDR3 protein: CASSEFPRNEQFF. The CDR3 nucleotides read TGCGCCAGCAGTGAATTCCCTAGGAATGAGCAGTTCTTC.

This chain uses TRBV19 with TRBJ2-1; weak D call: TRBD1 (6 bases). Trimming shortened V by 4 bases and J by 7 bases, and 17 bases separated the two germline ends. Germline loops: CDR1 LNHDA, CDR2 SQIVND (reference sequence). The CDR3 is made up of 15 amino acids. CDR3 nucleotide sequence: TGTGCCAGTAGTAAGACTTCCGGACAGAGGAATGAGCAGTTCTTC. Amino acid sequence: CASSKTSGQRNEQFF.

This chain joins TRBV21-1 and TRBJ1-5. TRBV21-1 is a pseudogene locus. This CDR3 spans 11 amino acids. This CDR3 is CASSGRQPQHF. As DNA, the CDR3 is TGTGCCAGCAGCGGTAGGCAGCCCCAGCATTTT.

This rearrangement joins TRBV19 to TRBJ1-6; no definite D call. The CDR3 is 12 residues long. Germline V gives CDR1 LNHDA, CDR2 SQIVND (reference sequence). Trimming pared 9 bases from V and 7 bases from J, leaving 10 bases between. The CDR3 DNA reads as TGTGCCAGCCCCGGCTCGAATTCACCCCTCCACTTT. Its translation: CASPGSNSPLHF.

This chain uses TRBV7-9 with TRBJ1-5; 7 nucleotides match TRBD1. The V gene end was trimmed by 3 bases and the J gene end by 2 bases; junction bases not matched to a gene: 13. This CDR3 has 18 amino acids. Germline loops: CDR1 SEHNR, CDR2 FQNEAQ (reference sequence). The CDR3 loop reads CASSLHPTGRGGNQPQHF. DNA for the CDR3: TGTGCCAGCAGCTTGCACCCGACAGGGCGCGGAGGCAATCAGCCCCAGCATTTT.

This chain uses TRBV12-3 or TRBV12-4 with TRBJ2-3, with 7 bases fitting TRBD2. J was trimmed by 10 bases and V by 8 bases; bases with no gene match: 12. CDR3 length: 13 amino acids. The CDR3 region is CASYGEGSSAQYF. Written as DNA, the CDR3 is TGTGCCAGCTACGGGGAGGGCTCCTCGGCGCAGTATTTT.

This CDR3 is CASYSRGLTNYGYTF. As DNA, the CDR3 is TGTGCCAGCTACAGTCGGGGGCTAACTAACTATGGCTACACCTTC. The chain carries TRBV27 and TRBJ1-2; D is possibly TRBD1 (6 bases). CDR3 size: 15 residues. Germline CDR1 reads MNHEY; CDR2 reads SMNVEV (reference sequence). With 8 bases removed from V and 0 bases from J, the gap between germline ends came to 16 bases.

This clone was picked up one time. This chain connects TRBV5-1 to TRBJ2-1; 12 nucleotides agree with TRBD2. CDR3 size: 15 residues. The ends lost 1 base at V and 8 bases at J; junction bases unmatched: 4. Germline V gene lookup returns CDR1 SGHRS and CDR2 YFSETQ. The chain's CDR3 is CASSLTTSGSYEQFF. CDR3 nucleotides: TGCGCCAGCAGCTTGACGACTAGCGGGAGTTATGAGCAGTTCTTC.

This clone has just one count. Mismatch with germline at one junction end may stem from a read error. J is TRBJ2-7 and V is TRBV5-4, with TRBD1 matching over 9 bases. This CDR3 has 15 amino acids. Germline assignment: CDR1 SGHNT and CDR2 YYREEE (reference sequence). This chain's CDR3 is CASSLAGTGTYDIHF. The CDR3 bases are TGTGCCAGCAGCTTGGCCGGGACAGGGACCTACGATATCCACTTC.

As DNA, the CDR3 is TGCGCCAGCAGTGAATCGGCAGGGGGTGAAAAACTGTTTTTT. Encoded protein: CASSESAGGEKLFF. The chain links TRBV10-2 to TRBJ1-4, with 7 bases aligning to TRBD1. The CDR3 spans 14 residues. The V gene end was trimmed by 3 bases and the J gene end by 7 bases; junction bases not matched to a gene: 5. Germline V gene sequence: CDR1 WSHSY, CDR2 SAAADI.

The chain links TRBV18 to TRBJ2-3, with 13 bases that match TRBD2. Germline CDR1 reads KGHSH; CDR2 reads LQKENI. The length of the CDR3 is 17 residues. Trimming at V came to 6 bases and at J to 3 bases, leaving 9 bases not matched to a gene. The chain's CDR3 is CASSAGTSGMGTDTQYF. For the CDR3, the DNA is TGTGCCAGCTCGGCCGGGACTAGCGGGATGGGGACAGATACGCAGTATTTT.

CDR3 nucleotide sequence: TGTGCCAGGACTCAGGGTCCCGGTGTGAACACTGAAGCTTTCTTT. This gives the protein CARTQGPGVNTEAFF. V gene TRBV27 combines with J gene TRBJ1-1, with D possibly being TRBD1 (5 bases). Germline CDR1 is MNHEY and CDR2 is SMNVEV (reference sequence). The germline V and J ends were trimmed by 9 bases and 0 bases, with 17 bases remaining between them. CDR3 size: 15 residues.

The chain employs TRBV3-1 (or the pseudogene TRBV3-2) and TRBJ2-7; the D is unclear. The CDR3 totals 14 residues. Germline CDR1 is LGHDT and CDR2 is YNNKEL (reference sequence). V was pared by 2 bases and J by 5 bases, with 13 bases between. CDR3 sequence (DNA): TGTGCCAGCAGCCAAAGGGTGCAGAGGCACGAGCAGTACTTC. Translating gives CASSQRVQRHEQYF.

The V gene is TRBV12-5, the J gene TRBJ1-2, with 7 bases matching TRBD1. CDR1 LGHNT and CDR2 FRNRAP come from the germline V gene. The CDR3 sequence is 14 residues long. The V and J ends lost 7 bases and 0 bases, in that order; junction bases with no gene match: 5. DNA for the CDR3: TGTGCTAGTGATCGGACAGGAGCTAACTATGGCTACACCTTC. Translating it yields CASDRTGANYGYTF. The variable domain in full, completed from reference TRBV12-5 and TRBJ1-2, reads DARVTQTPRHKVTEMGQEVTMRCQPILGHNTVFWYRQTMMQGLELLAYFRNRAPLDDSGMPKDRFSAEMPDATLATLKIQPSEPRDSAVYFCASDRTGANYGYTFGSGTRLTVV.

The chain recombines TRBV18 with TRBJ2-7, with D uncertain. The V and J ends lost 6 bases and 6 bases respectively, with 12 bases between them. The CDR3 consists of 12 residues. Germline-derived CDR1 and CDR2 are KGHSH and LQKENI. The CDR3 DNA reads TGTGCCAGCTCCGCTAACAGCTTCGAGCAGTACTTC. Amino acid sequence: CASSANSFEQYF.